The 20 T cell receptor beta chains below come from one sample, sequenced in a study of T cell responses to AZD1222 COVID-19 vaccine. TCRdb's copy holds only in-frame clones and misses some; the assay was immunoSEQ multiplex PCR. Here the sample spans 130,000 to 150,000 clones, 91% being singletons. Sequencing used peripheral blood, obtained on day 0 of AZD1222 vaccination. These receptors all stem from an adult in good health.

This chain links TRBV7-2 with TRBJ2-3, with TRBD2 matching over 7 bases. Per the germline V gene, CDR1 is SGHTA and CDR2 is FQGNSA. This CDR3 comprises 14 residues. The junction had 9 bases not matched to a gene; V was cut back by 6 bases and J by 6 bases. CDR3 sequence reads: CASSPGRESDTQYF. In DNA, the CDR3 is TGTGCCAGCAGTCCGGGGCGGGAGTCGGATACGCAGTATTTT.

This chain uses TRBV6-2 or TRBV6-3 with TRBJ1-1; 10 bases line up with TRBD1. The CDR3 contains 16 residues. In germline, CDR1 is MNHEY, CDR2 SVGEGT. J was trimmed by 7 bases and V by 6 bases; bases with no gene match: 14. The CDR3 sequence: CASSPDRGPRYNEAFF. DNA of the CDR3: TGTGCCAGCAGCCCCGACAGGGGGCCTCGGTACAATGAAGCTTTCTTT.

Only one count was recorded for this clone. V and J are TRBV28 and TRBJ2-7; D is possibly TRBD2 (7 bases). The germline V gene has CDR1 MDHEN and CDR2 SYDVKM. The CDR3 contains 13 residues. V was trimmed by 2 bases and J by 5 bases, leaving 10 bases between them. The CDR3, as DNA: TGTGCCAGCAGTTTAGGGGGGGCCCACGAGCAGTACTTC. Translation gives CASSLGGAHEQYF.

This chain links TRBV7-2 with TRBJ2-7, with TRBD1 identical over 8 bases. Germline V gives CDR1 SGHTA, CDR2 FQGNSA. The CDR3 has 16 residues. Trimming cost V 1 base and J 2 bases; bases outside gene matches: 7. CDR3 DNA sequence: TGTGCCAGCAGCTTAGAGGGGACAGGTGGGCCCTACGAGCAGTACTTC. Its protein is CASSLEGTGGPYEQYF.

The chain is built from TRBV4-1 and TRBJ1-2; D is ambiguous. The CDR3 is 15 amino acids. Germline CDR1 reads MGHRA; CDR2 reads YSYEKL. Trimming pared 0 bases from V and 5 bases from J, leaving 13 bases between. CDR3 coding DNA: TGCGCCAGCAGCCAAGATGCGGTGTTAGGATATGGCTACACCTTC. It translates to CASSQDAVLGYGYTF.

The sample holds one count of this clone. The genes are TRBV7-3 and TRBJ2-5, with 15 bases matching TRBD2. CDR3 length: 16 amino acids. Trimming at V came to 4 bases and at J to 2 bases, leaving 2 bases not matched to a gene. Germline V gene sequence: CDR1 SGHTA, CDR2 FQGTGA. This chain's CDR3 is CASSSGLAGGQETQYF. For the CDR3, the DNA is TGTGCCAGCAGCTCCGGACTAGCGGGGGGGCAAGAGACCCAGTACTTC.

The chain joins TRBV28 to TRBJ2-7; TRBD2 might be the D (6 bases). Germline-derived CDR1 and CDR2 are MDHEN and SYDVKM. This CDR3 comprises 16 residues. V gave up 7 bases and J gave up 4 bases, with 23 bases separating them. CDR3 amino acids: CASTPQVRAGGYEQYF. The CDR3 DNA reads as TGTGCCAGCACCCCCCAAGTGCGGGCAGGAGGGTACGAGCAGTACTTC.

The chain combines TRBV5-1 with TRBJ1-1, with D maybe TRBD1 (6 bases). The germline V gene encodes CDR1 SGHRS and CDR2 YFSETQ. The CDR3 loop spans 16 amino acids. Trimming pared 0 bases from V and 0 bases from J, leaving 12 bases between. This CDR3 reads CASSLEATGMNTEAFF. The CDR3 nucleotides are TGCGCCAGCAGCTTGGAGGCAACAGGGATGAACACTGAAGCTTTCTTT.

This clone was seen just once. This chain uses TRBV4-3 with TRBJ2-1; D is ambiguous. CDR3 length: 13 amino acids. Germline V CDR1 and CDR2: LGHNA, YSLEER. Between the trimmed V and J ends, which lost 2 bases and 7 bases, there was a span of 9 bases. CDR3 loop: CASSQRPANEQFF. The CDR3 nucleotides read TGCGCCAGCAGCCAAAGGCCAGCGAATGAGCAGTTCTTC.

This chain connects TRBV6-5 to TRBJ1-5; TRBD1 matches 8 bases. Germline CDR1 is MNHEY and CDR2 is SVGAGI. The CDR3 consists of 15 residues. J was trimmed by 7 bases and V by 6 bases; bases with no gene match: 11. The CDR3 sequence is CASRLTGGVGQPQHF. CDR3 nucleotide sequence: TGTGCCAGCAGATTAACAGGGGGGGTAGGCCAGCCCCAGCATTTT.

This chain joins TRBV4-1 and TRBJ2-5, with 10 bases aligning to TRBD1. J gave up 2 bases and V 3 bases, and 3 bases lay outside the gene matches. The CDR3 is 15 amino acids. Germline loops: CDR1 MGHRA, CDR2 YSYEKL. As DNA, the CDR3 is TGCGCCAGCAGCCAGACAGGGGGCTGGCAAGAGACCCAGTACTTC. It specifies CASSQTGGWQETQYF.

This chain uses TRBV2 with TRBJ1-2, with D hard to call. CDR1 SNHLY and CDR2 FYNNEI come from the germline V gene. This CDR3 has 11 amino acids. The V and J ends lost 7 bases and 4 bases respectively, with 7 bases between them. The CDR3 DNA is TGTGCCAGCACAGCCCTCTATGGCTACACCTTC. The encoded protein is CASTALYGYTF.

This chain connects TRBV5-4 to TRBJ2-5; 7 bases match TRBD2. J gave up 2 bases and V 5 bases, and 6 bases lay outside the gene matches. This CDR3 contains 14 residues. Germline CDR1 and CDR2: SGHNT and YYREEE (reference sequence). CDR3 DNA: TGTGCCAGCAGTAACCTAGCGGATCAAGAGACCCAGTACTTC. The encoded protein is CASSNLADQETQYF.

The genes are TRBV28 and TRBJ2-5, with 9 bases fitting TRBD1. Germline V lookup: CDR1 MDHEN, CDR2 SYDVKM. J was trimmed by 9 bases and V by 8 bases; bases with no gene match: 7. The CDR3 is 12 amino acids. As DNA, the CDR3 is TGTGCCAGCGGGACAGGGCGTAGGGCCCAGTACTTC. Translated: CASGTGRRAQYF.

This chain uses TRBV5-4 with TRBJ1-2; D unresolved. The CDR3 has 16 amino acids. Germline CDR1 is SGHNT and CDR2 is YYREEE (reference sequence). Trimming pared 8 bases from V and 3 bases from J, leaving 23 bases between. CDR3 sequence: CASTLKRERRDYGYTF. As DNA, the CDR3 is TGTGCCAGTACCCTAAAGCGGGAGCGGAGGGACTATGGCTACACCTTC.

V and J are TRBV29-1 and TRBJ2-1, with TRBD2 matching 12 bases. The CDR3 extends over 12 amino acids. The V gene's germline CDR1 is SQVTM and CDR2 ANQGSEA. V was pared by 1 base and J by 14 bases, with 3 bases of the junction left unmatched. The CDR3 protein is CSVEGASGGEFF. CDR3 bases: TGCAGCGTTGAAGGGGCTAGCGGGGGGGAGTTCTTC.

With regard to this clone: Other DNA sequences in this specimen translate into the identical CDR3. J is TRBJ2-7 and V is TRBV10-2, with 14 bases aligning to TRBD2. The V segment lost 11 bases and the J segment 5 bases; nucleotides outside the gene matches: 8. From germline, CDR1 is WSHSY and CDR2 SAAADI. This CDR3 spans 14 amino acids. The CDR3 DNA sequence: TGCGCCTCCAGGCGACTAGCGGGAGGGGACGAGCAGTACTTC. This gives the protein CASRRLAGGDEQYF.

This chain links TRBV28 with TRBJ1-5; D gene unclear. The CDR3 consists of 14 residues. Germline CDR1 reads MDHEN; CDR2 reads SYDVKM. The V gene lost 3 bases and the J gene lost 0 bases, with 6 bases spanning the gap. CDR3: CASSFTNSNQPQHF. The CDR3 DNA is TGTGCCAGCAGTTTCACCAATAGCAATCAGCCCCAGCATTTT. Drawing the rest from reference TRBV28 and TRBJ1-5, the complete variable domain is DVKVTQSSRYLVKRTGEKVFLECVQDMDHENMFWYRQDPGLGLRLIYFSYDVKMKEKGDIPEGYSVSREKKERFSLILESASTNQTSMYLCASSFTNSNQPQHFGDGTRLSIL.

The chain recombines TRBV28 with TRBJ2-2; 8 bases are a match to TRBD1. The germline V gene encodes CDR1 MDHEN and CDR2 SYDVKM. V was pared by 4 bases and J by 6 bases, with 7 bases of the junction left unmatched. The CDR3 spans 15 residues. CDR3 sequence reads: CASSSYSTGAGELFF. In DNA, the CDR3 is TGTGCCAGCAGTTCATACTCGACAGGGGCCGGGGAGCTGTTTTTT. The complete variable domain, with remaining parts taken from reference TRBV28 and TRBJ2-2, reads DVKVTQSSRYLVKRTGEKVFLECVQDMDHENMFWYRQDPGLGLRLIYFSYDVKMKEKGDIPEGYSVSREKKERFSLILESASTNQTSMYLCASSSYSTGAGELFFGEGSRLTVL.

In the case of this clone: One end of the junction varies from germline; a read error may be responsible. The CDR3 coding sequence is TGTGCCAGCAGTCGTTTATCCTCCAATGAGCAGTTCTTC. Translation: CASSRLSSNEQFF. This chain connects TRBV3-1 (or the pseudogene TRBV3-2) to TRBJ2-1; D remains ambiguous. The germline V gene has CDR1 LGHDT and CDR2 YNNKEL (reference sequence). There are 13 residues in the CDR3.